Presented here are 17 T cell receptor beta chains from one specimen sequenced in a study of T cell responses to AZD1222 COVID-19 vaccine. Using immunoSEQ multiplex PCR, the repertoire was profiled, and TCRdb retains in-frame clones only, with some absent. The sample includes 120,000 or so clones, 70% to 90% of them seen just once. Sequences were derived from peripheral blood, sampled on day 0 of AZD1222 vaccination. These receptors were collected from an adult in good health.

This chain connects TRBV6-1 to TRBJ1-6; TRBD1 matches 7 bases. The CDR3 covers 15 residues. Germline V gives CDR1 MNHNS, CDR2 SASEGT. V lost 2 bases, J lost 9 bases, and 7 bases stayed unmatched. CDR3 coding DNA: TGTGCCAGCAGTGAACCGACAGGGAGAGTTTCACCCCTCCACTTT. Translated: CASSEPTGRVSPLHF.

As to this clone: A read error may produce the germline difference seen at one junction end. The chain uses TRBV11-2 and TRBJ1-2; perhaps TRBD1 as D (6 bases). Germline lookup yields CDR1 SGHAT and CDR2 FQNNGV. The CDR3 sequence is 15 residues long. The CDR3 nucleotides are TGTGCCAGCAGCTTAGATCGATTACTCAGGGGACCAGTCCTCTTC. Encoded protein: CASSLDRLLRGPVLF.

This clone has just a few counts. The chain carries TRBV3-1 (or the pseudogene TRBV3-2) and TRBJ1-2, with D maybe TRBD1 (5 bases). Germline values: CDR1 LGHDT, CDR2 YNNKEL (reference sequence). This CDR3 contains 14 residues. V gave up 5 bases and J gave up 4 bases, with 14 bases separating them. As DNA, the CDR3 is TGTGCCAGCAGCAACCTCCGGGGCTCCTATGGCTACACCTTC. Translation: CASSNLRGSYGYTF.

CDR3 nucleotides: TGTGCCAGCAGCTTAGCGAGCGGGAGGGGCACCGGGGAGCTGTTTTTT. Protein: CASSLASGRGTGELFF. The chain recombines TRBV7-3 with TRBJ2-2; TRBD2 matches at 10 bases. The J segment lost 4 bases and the V segment lost 2 bases, leaving 4 bases of the junction unmatched. The CDR3 spans 16 residues. Germline V gene sequence: CDR1 SGHTA, CDR2 FQGTGA.

This chain uses TRBV21-1 with TRBJ1-5. TRBV21-1 is given as a pseudogene. The CDR3 sequence is 16 residues long. The CDR3 region has the DNA TGTGCCAGCAGCAAAGGGGGGGTTTTTGGCAATCAGCCCCAGCATTTT. Amino acid sequence: CASSKGGVFGNQPQHF.

The gene calls are TRBV5-1 and TRBJ2-1; 11 bases are shared with TRBD2. The CDR3 runs to 15 residues. With 3 bases clipped from V and 3 bases from J, the junction kept 2 bases outside the gene matches. Germline V gives CDR1 SGHRS, CDR2 YFSETQ. In nucleotides, the CDR3 is TGCGCCAGCAGCTCGACTAGCGGGGTCTACAATGAGCAGTTCTTC. It codes for CASSSTSGVYNEQFF.

The chain employs TRBV24-1 and TRBJ1-4, with TRBD1 matching over 9 bases. Trimming at V came to 2 bases and at J to 8 bases, leaving 5 bases not matched to a gene. CDR3 length: 15 residues. Germline CDR1 KGHDR, CDR2 SFDVKD. The CDR3 DNA sequence: TGTGCCACCAGTGATTCGGGACAGGGATTGGAAAAACTGTTTTTT. It yields the protein CATSDSGQGLEKLFF.

The J gene is TRBJ1-4, the V gene TRBV19; a weak D match, TRBD1 (5 bases). V was shortened by 7 bases and J by 8 bases, with 14 bases between the two germline ends. CDR1 LNHDA and CDR2 SQIVND come from the germline V gene (reference sequence). This CDR3 region has 13 residues. This chain's CDR3 is CASKARDREKLFF. The CDR3 DNA reads as TGTGCCAGTAAGGCCAGGGATAGGGAAAAACTGTTTTTT.

This clone was detected only a few times. The chain employs TRBV7-9 and TRBJ2-7; D is possibly TRBD1 (6 bases). V was pared by 5 bases and J by 5 bases, with 22 bases between. This CDR3 has 16 residues. Germline V lookup: CDR1 SEHNR, CDR2 FQNEAQ (reference sequence). This CDR3 reads CASSLRAGARVDEQYF. The CDR3 DNA sequence: TGTGCCAGCAGCCTGCGAGCAGGGGCTCGGGTAGACGAGCAGTACTTC.

This clone was seen a handful of times. This chain uses TRBV20-1 with TRBJ2-2; D is undetermined. CDR1 is DFQATT and CDR2 is SNEGSKA in the germline V gene (reference sequence). This CDR3 is built from 14 residues. The V gene lost 3 bases and the J gene lost 3 bases, with 11 bases spanning the gap. CDR3 nucleotide sequence: TGCAGTGCTAGTGACGCAAGCCACACCGGGGAGCTGTTTTTT. Translation gives CSASDASHTGELFF.

V and J are TRBV6-5 and TRBJ1-2; TRBD1 matches 8 bases. Germline V lookup: CDR1 MNHEY, CDR2 SVGAGI. J lost 8 bases, V lost 4 bases, and 9 bases had no gene match. The CDR3 runs to 14 residues. The CDR3 protein is CASSSSSGGWGYTF. The CDR3 nucleotides are TGTGCCAGCAGTTCCTCCTCAGGGGGCTGGGGCTACACCTTC.

The chain combines TRBV27 with TRBJ2-2, with unresolved D. Trimming took off 2 bases at V and 3 bases at J, with 7 bases between the two ends. The CDR3 consists of 14 residues. From germline, CDR1 is MNHEY and CDR2 SMNVEV (reference sequence). CDR3 in DNA: TGTGCCAGCAGTTTACGCGGATACACCGGGGAGCTGTTTTTT. Its protein product is CASSLRGYTGELFF.

The chain couples TRBV4-3 to TRBJ1-1; maybe TRBD1 (5 bases). Trimming shortened V by 1 base and J by 1 base, and 10 bases separated the two germline ends. The CDR3 is made up of 15 amino acids. Germline loops: CDR1 LGHNA, CDR2 YSLEER. Here the CDR3 reads CASSQGQRPNTEAFF. CDR3 bases: TGCGCCAGCAGCCAAGGACAGCGACCGAACACTGAAGCTTTCTTT.

The chain employs TRBV24-1 and TRBJ1-5; possible D gene TRBD1, 6 bases. CDR1 is KGHDR, CDR2 SFDVKD, per germline. Between the trimmed V and J ends, which lost 2 bases and 2 bases, there was a span of 21 bases. The CDR3 totals 19 residues. This chain's CDR3 is CATSDSTATGSGGNQPQHF. The DNA for the CDR3 is TGTGCCACCAGTGATTCAACCGCCACAGGGTCAGGGGGCAATCAGCCCCAGCATTTT.

This clone was detected a few times. V is TRBV11-2 and J is TRBJ2-2, with D tentatively TRBD2 (6 bases). The V and J ends lost 6 bases and 4 bases respectively, with 15 bases between them. CDR3 size: 15 residues. The germline V gene encodes CDR1 SGHAT and CDR2 FQNNGV. The CDR3 sequence: CASRLGTFLTGELFF. The CDR3, as DNA: TGTGCCAGCAGACTTGGGACTTTCCTCACCGGGGAGCTGTTTTTT.

The chain couples TRBV6-5 to TRBJ2-1, with 14 bases matching TRBD2. The V gene's germline CDR1 is MNHEY and CDR2 SVGAGI. There are 16 residues in the CDR3. J lost 10 bases, V lost 2 bases, and 7 bases had no gene match. The CDR3 here is CASSYDAGLAGEEQFF. Written as DNA, the CDR3 is TGTGCCAGCAGTTACGACGCGGGACTAGCGGGGGAAGAGCAGTTCTTC.

This sequence joins TRBV18 and TRBJ2-7, with D tentatively TRBD2 (5 bases). V was pared by 6 bases and J by 4 bases, with 22 bases between. The CDR3 is made up of 16 amino acids. From germline, CDR1 is KGHSH and CDR2 LQKENI. The CDR3 region has the DNA TGTGCCAGCTCTTCCCCGTTGGTAGCGAGGGCGTACGAGCAGTACTTC. Its translation is CASSSPLVARAYEQYF.